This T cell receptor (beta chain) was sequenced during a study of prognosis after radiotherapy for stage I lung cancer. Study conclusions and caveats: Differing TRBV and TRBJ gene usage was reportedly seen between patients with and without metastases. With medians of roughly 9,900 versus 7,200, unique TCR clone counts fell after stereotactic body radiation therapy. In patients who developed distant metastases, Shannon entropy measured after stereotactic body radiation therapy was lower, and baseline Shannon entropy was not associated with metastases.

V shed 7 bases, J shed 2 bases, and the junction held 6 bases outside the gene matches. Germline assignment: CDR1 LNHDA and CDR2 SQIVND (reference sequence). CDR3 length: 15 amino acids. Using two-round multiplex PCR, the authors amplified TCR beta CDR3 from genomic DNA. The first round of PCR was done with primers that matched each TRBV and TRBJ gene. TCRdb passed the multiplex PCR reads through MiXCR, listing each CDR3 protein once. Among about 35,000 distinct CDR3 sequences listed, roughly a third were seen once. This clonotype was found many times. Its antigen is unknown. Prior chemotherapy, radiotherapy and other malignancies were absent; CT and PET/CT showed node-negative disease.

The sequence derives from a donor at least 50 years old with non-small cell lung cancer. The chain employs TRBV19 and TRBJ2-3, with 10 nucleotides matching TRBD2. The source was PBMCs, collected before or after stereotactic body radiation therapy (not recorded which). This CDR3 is CASTSGGAPTDTQYF. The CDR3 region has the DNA TGTGCCAGTACCAGCGGGGGGGCCCCCACAGATACGCAGTATTTT.